The entry that follows covers one TCR beta chain sequence. Its specificity is not known. The data were taken from a study of blood T cells in healthy people across ages. Study-level points and caveats: Older individuals had lower TCR beta diversity per million T cells (the decline was roughly linear).

The length of the CDR3 is 15 residues. Germline CDR1 and CDR2: SGHTA and FQGNSA. Together with a sample-barcoded 5' primer, a J-beta primer mix was included in a second PCR lasting 7 to 11 cycles. A template-switch adaptor containing 12 random nucleotides labeled each cDNA molecule. TCRdb reprocessed the 5' RACE reads via MiXCR and lists one record per CDR3 protein. The table has about 1 million distinct CDR3 sequences, 45% seen once. Sequenced material: blood. The clonotype comes from a woman aged 55 to 70 in good health. This chain joins TRBV7-2 and TRBJ2-1; D not certain. The last part of the DNA fits TRBJ2-7 better; the J call may be wrong. The CDR3 here is CASSLDRVSYNEQYF. The DNA of the CDR3 is TGTGCCAGCAGCTTAGATCGGGTTTCCTACAATGAGCAGTACTTC.